Each of the 9 T cell receptor beta chains below was sequenced from the same sample in a study of blood T cell repertoires in COVID-19. The table came from immunoSEQ multiplex PCR; TCRdb's copy has only in-frame clones and leaves some out. The repertoire has just under 350,000 clones, around 87% of them found once; the top ten carry more than 5%. Specimen: peripheral blood. The source is a woman between 45 and 65 years old with COVID-19, enrolled during active disease.

The V gene is TRBV13, the J gene TRBJ2-7, with 13 bases aligning to TRBD2. Germline loops: CDR1 PRHDT, CDR2 FYEKMQ (reference sequence). V lost 4 bases to trimming and J lost 11 bases; unmatched junction nucleotides: 14. This CDR3 has 16 amino acids. CDR3 nucleotide sequence: TGTGCCAGCAGCTCCCCAGAGATCGGACTAGCGGGAGTGAAGTACTTC. Residues: CASSSPEIGLAGVKYF.

A single count supports this clone. The chain couples TRBV6-6 to TRBJ1-1; D not certain. Germline CDR1 MNHNY, CDR2 SVGAGI (reference sequence). The germline V and J ends were trimmed by 5 bases and 0 bases, with 19 bases remaining between them. This CDR3 is built from 17 residues. CDR3 nucleotides: TGTGCCAGCAGTCGGGGTCTTTACGGCCTAGTGAACACTGAAGCTTTCTTT. Residues: CASSRGLYGLVNTEAFF.

This clone was seen only a few times. The rearrangement uses TRBV7-9 and TRBJ2-2, with D hard to call. Germline CDR1 is SEHNR and CDR2 is FQNEAQ (reference sequence). The CDR3 is 14 residues long. Trimming removed 5 bases at V and 5 bases at J, with 12 bases between. The CDR3 is CASSPDWATGELFF. The CDR3 nucleotides are TGTGCCAGCAGCCCCGATTGGGCGACCGGGGAGCTGTTTTTT.

The chain joins TRBV9 to TRBJ1-3, with D maybe TRBD1 (6 bases). From germline, CDR1 is SGDLS and CDR2 YYNGEE. The CDR3 covers 15 residues. V was shortened by 3 bases and J by 7 bases, with 17 bases between the two germline ends. The CDR3 DNA follows: TGTGCCAGCAGCGCCTCCACATCCCAGGGGAACACCATATATTTT. Translation: CASSASTSQGNTIYF.

The V call is TRBV28, the J call TRBJ1-2, with D possibly being TRBD1 (5 bases). V was clipped by 2 bases and J by 6 bases, with 13 bases between them. This CDR3 has 14 residues. Germline V lookup: CDR1 MDHEN, CDR2 SYDVKM. In nucleotides, the CDR3 is TGTGCCAGCAGTTTACTGACAGAGGTTCATGGCTACACCTTC. Amino acid sequence: CASSLLTEVHGYTF.

This chain connects TRBV5-1 to TRBJ2-3, with TRBD2 matching over 14 bases. Germline V lookup: CDR1 SGHRS, CDR2 YFSETQ. The CDR3 is made up of 16 amino acids. After removal of 2 bases from V and 5 bases from J, the junction contained 4 bases not matched to a gene. Here the CDR3 DNA reads TGCGCCAGCAGCTTCGGGACTAGCGGGAGTCAAGATACGCAGTATTTT. This gives the protein CASSFGTSGSQDTQYF.

The rearrangement uses TRBV27 and TRBJ2-1, with D uncertain. CDR3 length: 13 amino acids. Trimming cost V 4 bases and J 0 bases, with 4 bases left between them. The V gene's germline CDR1 is MNHEY and CDR2 SMNVEV (reference sequence). CDR3 in amino acids: CASSSLSYNEQFF. Written as DNA, the CDR3 is TGTGCCAGCAGTTCACTCTCCTACAATGAGCAGTTCTTC.

This clone was observed a handful of times. This sequence joins TRBV13 and TRBJ2-3; TRBD2 is a possible D gene (7 bases). Per the germline V gene, CDR1 is PRHDT and CDR2 is FYEKMQ (reference sequence). The V end lost 5 bases, the J end lost 3 bases, and 18 bases lay between the germline ends. The CDR3 contains 16 residues. Written as DNA, the CDR3 is TGTGCCAGCAGCCCCTCGTGGGGGGGCGCGACAGATACGCAGTATTTT. Its protein product is CASSPSWGGATDTQYF. Full variable domain (rest looked up from reference TRBV13 and TRBJ2-3): AAGVIQSPRHLIKEKRETATLKCYPIPRHDTVYWYQQGPGQDPQFLISFYEKMQSDKGSIPDRFSAQQFSDYHSELNMSSLELGDSALYFCASSPSWGGATDTQYFGPGTRLTVL.

V usage is TRBV5-1 and J usage is TRBJ2-7; D remains unclear. Germline-derived CDR1 and CDR2 are SGHRS and YFSETQ. This CDR3 has 14 amino acids. Trimming removed 5 bases from V and 0 bases from J, with 12 bases in between. Here the CDR3 reads CASRWAESSYEQYF. The CDR3 DNA is TGCGCCAGCAGGTGGGCCGAAAGCTCCTACGAGCAGTACTTC.